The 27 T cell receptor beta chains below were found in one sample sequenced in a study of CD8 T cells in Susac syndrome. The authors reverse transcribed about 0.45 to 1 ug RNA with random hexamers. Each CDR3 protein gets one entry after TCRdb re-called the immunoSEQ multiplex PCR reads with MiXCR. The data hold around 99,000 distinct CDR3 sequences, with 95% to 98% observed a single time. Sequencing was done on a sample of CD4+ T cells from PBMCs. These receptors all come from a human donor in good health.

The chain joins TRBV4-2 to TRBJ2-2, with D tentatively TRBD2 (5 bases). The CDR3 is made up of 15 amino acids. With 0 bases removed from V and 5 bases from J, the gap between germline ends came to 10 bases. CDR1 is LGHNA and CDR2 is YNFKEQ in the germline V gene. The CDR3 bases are TGTGCCAGCAGCCAAGAATCGAGGGAAACCGGGGAGCTGTTTTTT. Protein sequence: CASSQESRETGELFF.

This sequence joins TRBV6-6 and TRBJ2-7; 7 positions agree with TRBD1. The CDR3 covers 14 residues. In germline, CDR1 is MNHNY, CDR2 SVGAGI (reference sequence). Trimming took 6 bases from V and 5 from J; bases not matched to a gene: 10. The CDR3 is CASSTTGDSNEQYF. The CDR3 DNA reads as TGTGCCAGCAGCACAACAGGGGATAGCAACGAGCAGTACTTC.

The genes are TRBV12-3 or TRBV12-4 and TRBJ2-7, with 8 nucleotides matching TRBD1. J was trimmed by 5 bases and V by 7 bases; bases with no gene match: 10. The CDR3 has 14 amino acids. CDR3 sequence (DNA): TGTGCCAGCAACGCCGACAGGGGCAGGGACGAGCAGTACTTC. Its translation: CASNADRGRDEQYF.

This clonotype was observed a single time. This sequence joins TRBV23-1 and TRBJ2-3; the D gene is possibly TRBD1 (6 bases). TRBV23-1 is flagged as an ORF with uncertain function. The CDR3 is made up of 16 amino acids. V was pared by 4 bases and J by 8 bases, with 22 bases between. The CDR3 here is CASSPPEKGVKGTQYF. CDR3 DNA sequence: TGCGCCAGCAGTCCCCCTGAAAAGGGGGTGAAGGGTACGCAGTATTTT.

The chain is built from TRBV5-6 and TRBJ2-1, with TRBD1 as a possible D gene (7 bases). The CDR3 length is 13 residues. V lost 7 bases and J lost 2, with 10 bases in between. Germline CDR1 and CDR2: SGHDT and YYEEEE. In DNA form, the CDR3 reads TGTGCCAGCCAGGGGGGCACCTACAATGAGCAGTTCTTC. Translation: CASQGGTYNEQFF. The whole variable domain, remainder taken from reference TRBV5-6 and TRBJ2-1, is DAGVTQSPTHLIKTRGQQVTLRCSPKSGHDTVSWYQQALGQGPQFIFQYYEEEERQRGNFPDRFSGHQFPNYSSELNVNALLLGDSALYLCASQGGTYNEQFFGPGTRLTVL.

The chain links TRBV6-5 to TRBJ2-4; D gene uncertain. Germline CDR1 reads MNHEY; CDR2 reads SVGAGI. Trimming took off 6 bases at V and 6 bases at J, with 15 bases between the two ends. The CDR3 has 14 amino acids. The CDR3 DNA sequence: TGTGCCAGCAGCCCGCCGGGCGGTCCAAACATTCAGTACTTC. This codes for CASSPPGGPNIQYF.

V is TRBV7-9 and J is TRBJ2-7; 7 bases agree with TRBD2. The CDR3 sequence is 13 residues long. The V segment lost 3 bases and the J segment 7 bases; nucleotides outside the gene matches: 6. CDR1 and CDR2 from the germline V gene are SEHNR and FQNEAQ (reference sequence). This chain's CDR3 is CASSFLAEGEQYF. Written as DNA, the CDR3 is TGTGCCAGCAGCTTCCTAGCGGAGGGAGAGCAGTACTTC. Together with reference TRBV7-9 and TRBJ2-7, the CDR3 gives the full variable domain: DTGVSQNPRHKITKRGQNVTFRCDPISEHNRLYWYRQTLGQGPEFLTYFQNEAQLEKSRLLSDRFSAERPKGSFSTLEIQRTEQGDSAMYLCASSFLAEGEQYFGPGTRLTVT.

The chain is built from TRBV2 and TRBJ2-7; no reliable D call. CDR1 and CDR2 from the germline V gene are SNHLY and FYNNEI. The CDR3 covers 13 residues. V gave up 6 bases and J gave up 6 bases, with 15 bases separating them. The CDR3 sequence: CASRADLQGEQYF. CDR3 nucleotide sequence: TGTGCCAGCAGGGCGGATCTTCAAGGCGAGCAGTACTTC.

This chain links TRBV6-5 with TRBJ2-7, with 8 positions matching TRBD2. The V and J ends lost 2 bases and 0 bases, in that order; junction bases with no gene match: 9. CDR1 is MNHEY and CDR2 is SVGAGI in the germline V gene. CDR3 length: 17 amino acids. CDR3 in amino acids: CASSYRGGTGVSYEQYF. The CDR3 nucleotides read TGTGCCAGCAGTTACCGGGGGGGGACCGGGGTCTCCTACGAGCAGTACTTC.

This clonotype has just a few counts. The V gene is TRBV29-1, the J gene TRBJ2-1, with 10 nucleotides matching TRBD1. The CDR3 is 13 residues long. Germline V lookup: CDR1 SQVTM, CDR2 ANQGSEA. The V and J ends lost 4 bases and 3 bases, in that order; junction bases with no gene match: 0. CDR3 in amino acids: CSVGTGGYNEQFF. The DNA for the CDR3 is TGCAGCGTTGGGACAGGGGGCTACAATGAGCAGTTCTTC.

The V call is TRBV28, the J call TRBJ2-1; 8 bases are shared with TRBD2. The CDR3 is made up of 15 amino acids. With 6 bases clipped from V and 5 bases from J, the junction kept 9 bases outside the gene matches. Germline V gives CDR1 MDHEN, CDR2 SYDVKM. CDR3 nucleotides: TGTGCCAGCAGCGAAAGCGGGAGTCCCCACAATGAGCAGTTCTTC. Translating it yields CASSESGSPHNEQFF.

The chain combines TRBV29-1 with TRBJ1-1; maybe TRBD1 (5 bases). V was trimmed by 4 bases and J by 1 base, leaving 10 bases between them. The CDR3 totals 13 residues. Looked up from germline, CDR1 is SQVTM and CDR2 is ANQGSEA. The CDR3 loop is CSVGTRGNTEAFF. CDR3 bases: TGCAGCGTTGGAACAAGGGGGAACACTGAAGCTTTCTTT.

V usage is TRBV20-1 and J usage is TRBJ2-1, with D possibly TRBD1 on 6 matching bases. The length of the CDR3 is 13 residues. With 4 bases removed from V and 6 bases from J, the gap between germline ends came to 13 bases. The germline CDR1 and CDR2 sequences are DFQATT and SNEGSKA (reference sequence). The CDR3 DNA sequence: TGCAGTGCTACCTGGAAAGGGGGCAATGAGCAGTTCTTC. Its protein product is CSATWKGGNEQFF.

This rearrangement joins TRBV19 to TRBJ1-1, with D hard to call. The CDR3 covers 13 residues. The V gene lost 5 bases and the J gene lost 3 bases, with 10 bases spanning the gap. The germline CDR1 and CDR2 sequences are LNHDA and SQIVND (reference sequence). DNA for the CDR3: TGTGCCAGTAGTCCCCTGAGGGACACTGAAGCTTTCTTT. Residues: CASSPLRDTEAFF.

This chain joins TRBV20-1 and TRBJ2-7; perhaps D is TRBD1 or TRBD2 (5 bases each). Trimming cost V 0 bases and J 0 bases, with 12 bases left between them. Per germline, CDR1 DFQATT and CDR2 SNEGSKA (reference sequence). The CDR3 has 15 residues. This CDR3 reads CSARDQGAASYEQYF. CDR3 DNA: TGCAGTGCTAGAGATCAGGGAGCTGCCTCCTACGAGCAGTACTTC.

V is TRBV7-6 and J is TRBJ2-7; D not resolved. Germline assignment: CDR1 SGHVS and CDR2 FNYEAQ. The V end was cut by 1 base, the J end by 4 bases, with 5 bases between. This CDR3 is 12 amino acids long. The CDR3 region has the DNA TGTGCCAGCAGCTTAGAGAAATACGAGCAGTACTTC. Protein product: CASSLEKYEQYF.

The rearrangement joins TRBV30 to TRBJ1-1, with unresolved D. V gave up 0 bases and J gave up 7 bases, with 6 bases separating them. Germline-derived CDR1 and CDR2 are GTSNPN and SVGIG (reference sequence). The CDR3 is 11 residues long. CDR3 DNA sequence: TGTGCCTGGAGTGTAAGGCGTGAAGCTTTCTTT. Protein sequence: CAWSVRREAFF.

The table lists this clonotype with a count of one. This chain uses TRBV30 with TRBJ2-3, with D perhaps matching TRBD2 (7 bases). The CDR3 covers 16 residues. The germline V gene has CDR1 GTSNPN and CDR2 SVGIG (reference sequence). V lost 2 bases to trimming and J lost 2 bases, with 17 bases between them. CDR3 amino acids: CAWSPPRGGLTDTQYF. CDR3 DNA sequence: TGTGCCTGGAGTCCACCGCGCGGGGGCCTCACAGATACGCAGTATTTT. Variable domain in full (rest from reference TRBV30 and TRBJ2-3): SQTIHQWPATLVQPVGSPLSLECTVEGTSNPNLYWYRQAAGRGLQLLFYSVGIGQISSEVPQNLSASRPQDRQFILSSKKLLLSDSGFYLCAWSPPRGGLTDTQYFGPGTRLTVL.

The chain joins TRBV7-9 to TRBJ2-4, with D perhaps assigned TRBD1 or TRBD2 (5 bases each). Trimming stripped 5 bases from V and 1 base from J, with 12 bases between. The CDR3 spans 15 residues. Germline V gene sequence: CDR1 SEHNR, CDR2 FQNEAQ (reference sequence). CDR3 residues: CASSIRESAKNIQYF. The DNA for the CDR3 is TGTGCCAGCAGCATCAGGGAGTCGGCCAAAAACATTCAGTACTTC.

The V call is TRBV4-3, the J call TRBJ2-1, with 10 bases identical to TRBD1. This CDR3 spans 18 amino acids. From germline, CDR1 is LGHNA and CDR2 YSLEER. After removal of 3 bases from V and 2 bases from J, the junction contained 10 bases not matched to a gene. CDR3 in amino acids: CASSQETGGLYPYNEQFF. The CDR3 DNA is TGCGCCAGCAGCCAGGAGACAGGGGGCCTATATCCCTACAATGAGCAGTTCTTC.

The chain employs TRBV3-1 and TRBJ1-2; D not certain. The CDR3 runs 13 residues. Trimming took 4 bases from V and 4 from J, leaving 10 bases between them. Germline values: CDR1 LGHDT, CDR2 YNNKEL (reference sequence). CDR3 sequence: CASSRTRAYGYTF. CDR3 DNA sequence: TGTGCCAGCAGCCGGACTCGTGCCTATGGCTACACCTTC.

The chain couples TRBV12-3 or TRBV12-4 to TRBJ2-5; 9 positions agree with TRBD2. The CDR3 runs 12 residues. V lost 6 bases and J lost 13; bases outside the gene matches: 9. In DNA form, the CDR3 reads TGTGCCAGCAGCTCGACTAGCGGCGGGGGGTACTTC. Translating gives CASSSTSGGGYF.

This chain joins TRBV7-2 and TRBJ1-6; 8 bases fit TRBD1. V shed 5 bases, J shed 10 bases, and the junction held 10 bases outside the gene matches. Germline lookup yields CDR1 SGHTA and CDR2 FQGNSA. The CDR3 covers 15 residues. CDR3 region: CASSPRQGMGSPLHF. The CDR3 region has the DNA TGTGCCAGCAGCCCCCGACAGGGGATGGGGTCACCCCTCCACTTT. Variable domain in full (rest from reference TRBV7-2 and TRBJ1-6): GAGVSQSPSNKVTEKGKDVELRCDPISGHTALYWYRQSLGQGLEFLIYFQGNSAPDKSGLPSDRFSAERTGGSVSTLTIQRTQQEDSAVYLCASSPRQGMGSPLHFGNGTRLTVT.

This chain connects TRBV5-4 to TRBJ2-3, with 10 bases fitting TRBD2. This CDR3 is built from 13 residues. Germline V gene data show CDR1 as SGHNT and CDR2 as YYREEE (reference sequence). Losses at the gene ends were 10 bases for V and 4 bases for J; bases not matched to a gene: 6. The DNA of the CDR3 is TGTGCCGGTGAACTAGCGGGGTCAGATACGCAGTATTTT. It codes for CAGELAGSDTQYF.

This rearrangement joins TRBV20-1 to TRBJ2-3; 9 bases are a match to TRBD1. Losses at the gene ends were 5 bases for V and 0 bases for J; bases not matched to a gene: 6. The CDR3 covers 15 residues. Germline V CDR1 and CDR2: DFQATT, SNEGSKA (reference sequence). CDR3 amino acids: CSASGQGYSTDTQYF. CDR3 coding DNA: TGCAGTGCTTCGGGACAGGGATATAGCACAGATACGCAGTATTTT.

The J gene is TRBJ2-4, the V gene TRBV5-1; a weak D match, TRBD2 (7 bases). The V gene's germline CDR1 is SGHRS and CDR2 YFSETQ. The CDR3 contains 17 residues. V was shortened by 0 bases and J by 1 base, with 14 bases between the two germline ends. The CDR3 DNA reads TGCGCCAGCAGCTTGGCCCCAGGGGAGGGGGCCAAAAACATTCAGTACTTC. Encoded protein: CASSLAPGEGAKNIQYF.

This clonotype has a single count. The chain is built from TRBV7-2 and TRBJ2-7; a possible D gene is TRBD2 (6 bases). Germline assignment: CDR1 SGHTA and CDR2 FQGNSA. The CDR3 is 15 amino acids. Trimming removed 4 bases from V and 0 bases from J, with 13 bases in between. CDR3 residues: CASSSLTGVSYEQYF. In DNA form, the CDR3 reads TGTGCCAGCAGCTCCCTCACGGGGGTCTCCTACGAGCAGTACTTC.